These 9 T cell receptor beta chains share one sample of origin, sequenced in a study of T cells in Graves' hyperthyroidism and ophthalmopathy. TCR beta CDR3 sequences were amplified from RNA transcripts. In the first-round RT-PCR of the TCR CDR3, the HTBI primer set was used. TCRdb reanalysed the multiplex PCR reads using MiXCR and keeps one entry per CDR3 protein. The sample lists about 600,000 distinct CDR3 sequences; around 16% were seen once. Sequencing was performed on blood. The receptors were sampled from a woman aged 40 to 50 with Graves' ophthalmopathy.

The V call is TRBV11-2, the J call TRBJ2-7, with 7 bases identical to TRBD2. Trimming at V came to 3 bases and at J to 6 bases, leaving 11 bases not matched to a gene. The germline gives CDR1 SGHAT, CDR2 FQNNGV. This CDR3 comprises 15 residues. Here the CDR3 DNA reads TGTGCCAGCAGCTTGGGATCAGGACTAGGGCGCGAGCAGTACTTC. Its translation is CASSLGSGLGREQYF. The full variable domain, completed using reference TRBV11-2 and TRBJ2-7, is EAGVAQSPRYKIIEKRQSVAFWCNPISGHATLYWYQQILGQGPKLLIQFQNNGVVDDSQLPKDRFSAERLKGVDSTLKIQPAKLEDSAVYLCASSLGSGLGREQYFGPGTRLTVT.

This clonotype has ten or more counts. This chain uses TRBV5-1 with TRBJ2-7; TRBD1 matches at 8 bases. V dropped 4 bases and J dropped 4; count of bases not matched to a gene: 7. Per the germline V gene, CDR1 is SGHRS and CDR2 is YFSETQ. The CDR3 spans 14 residues. The CDR3 DNA follows: TGCGCCAGCAGCCTACGGACAGGGCTATACGAGCAGTACTTC. Protein sequence: CASSLRTGLYEQYF.

This clonotype has more than one count but fewer than ten. This sequence joins TRBV20-1 and TRBJ2-5, with D perhaps matching TRBD1 (6 bases). CDR3 length: 14 amino acids. Trimming stripped 6 bases from V and 7 bases from J, with 21 bases between. Germline V gene sequence: CDR1 DFQATT, CDR2 SNEGSKA (reference sequence). CDR3 amino acids: CSAPQDRTLRTQYF. CDR3 nucleotide sequence: TGCAGTGCGCCCCAAGACAGGACACTACGGACCCAGTACTTC.

There are many counts of this clonotype. The chain uses TRBV11-2 and TRBJ2-7, with D perhaps matching TRBD2 (6 bases). Per germline, CDR1 SGHAT and CDR2 FQNNGV. This CDR3 spans 16 amino acids. V lost 5 bases to trimming and J lost 6 bases, with 23 bases between them. The CDR3 nucleotides are TGTGCCAGCAGCCCCACCCCTTTGACTAGTCTGCGCGAGCAGTACTTC. Protein product: CASSPTPLTSLREQYF.

This clonotype was seen ten or more times. The chain joins TRBV30 to TRBJ1-1; D is uncertain. The CDR3 extends over 11 amino acids. Between the trimmed V and J ends, which lost 2 bases and 13 bases, there was a span of 14 bases. Germline CDR1 GTSNPN, CDR2 SVGIG (reference sequence). The DNA for the CDR3 is TGTGCCTGGAGTTCTACTAGTGGAAGTTTCTTT. It encodes CAWSSTSGSFF. Using reference TRBV30 and TRBJ1-1 for the parts outside the CDR3, the full variable domain is SQTIHQWPATLVQPVGSPLSLECTVEGTSNPNLYWYRQAAGRGLQLLFYSVGIGQISSEVPQNLSASRPQDRQFILSSKKLLLSDSGFYLCAWSSTSGSFFGQGTRLTVV.

This clonotype was seen many times. The chain is built from TRBV2 and TRBJ2-3, with D unclear. V shed 6 bases and J shed 5 bases, with 9 bases lying between them. The CDR3 runs to 12 residues. Germline V gene lookup returns CDR1 SNHLY and CDR2 FYNNEI. CDR3 region: CASRAPLDTQYF. The CDR3 region has the DNA TGTGCCAGCAGGGCACCCCTAGATACGCAGTATTTT.

This clonotype has a single count. An end of the junction does not agree with germline; a read error may underlie this. This chain connects TRBV6-2 or TRBV6-3 to TRBJ2-1, with 10 bases fitting TRBD2. The CDR3 is made up of 13 amino acids. Germline assignment: CDR1 MNHEY and CDR2 SVGEGT. The CDR3 DNA is TGTGCCACCAGGACTAGCGGTTACAATGAGCAGCTCTTC. Translation: CATRTSGYNEQLF.

The chain employs TRBV7-8 and TRBJ2-1; D tentatively fits TRBD1 or TRBD2 (5 bases each). The V end was cut by 5 bases, the J end by 5 bases, with 13 bases between. The CDR3 extends over 14 amino acids. Germline CDR1 reads SGHVS; CDR2 reads FQNEAQ. This chain's CDR3 is CASSPMRGHNEQFF. In DNA, the CDR3 is TGTGCCAGCAGCCCCATGAGGGGACACAATGAGCAGTTCTTC.

The sample holds a few counts of this clonotype. The chain has TRBV7-9 and TRBJ1-1; D is perhaps TRBD1 (5 bases). CDR1 and CDR2 (germline): SEHNR, FQNEAQ (reference sequence). This CDR3 contains 17 residues. Trimming took 1 base from V and 0 from J, leaving 15 bases between them. Here the CDR3 DNA reads TGTGCCAGCAGCTTAGGTGTGGACACAAACCTGAACACTGAAGCTTTCTTT. Its protein is CASSLGVDTNLNTEAFF.